These T cell receptor beta chains were read from a single sample in a study of blood T cell repertoires in COVID-19. The protocol was immunoSEQ multiplex PCR, while the TCRdb copy is restricted to in-frame clones and leaves out a portion. Among 110,000 or so clones, roughly 80% were seen once, and the ten largest hold roughly 14%. Material for sequencing was peripheral blood. These receptors were collected from an elderly woman with acute or convalescent COVID-19. The CDR3 runs from the conserved cysteine through the conserved F or W. D genes are given only for firm matches. Some rows have no size entry. The others give once, few or many, or a class for an expanded clone.

abundance,j_gene,d_gene,v_gene,CDR3aa,CDR3nt
-,TRBJ1-1,-,TRBV7-2,CASSLNQGSDEAFF,TGTGCCAGCAGCTTAAATCAGGGTAGTGATGAAGCTTTCTTT
-,TRBJ2-3,TRBD1,TRBV3-1/TRBV3-2,CASSQAWTGSTDTQYF,TGTGCCAGCAGCCAAGCATGGACAGGGAGCACAGATACGCAGTATTTT
-,TRBJ1-2,TRBD1,TRBV7-9,CASSQGNRGMDGYTF,TGTGCCAGCAGCCAAGGGAACAGGGGAATGGACGGCTACACCTTC
few,TRBJ2-2,TRBD1,TRBV5-1,CASSSMPPGQGFTGELFF,TGCGCCAGCAGCTCCATGCCCCCGGGACAGGGTTTTACCGGGGAGCTGTTTTTT
once,TRBJ1-4,TRBD1,TRBV2,CASTGQGKVEKLFF,TGTGCCAGCACCGGACAGGGGAAAGTAGAAAAACTGTTTTTT
-,TRBJ2-2,-,TRBV5-5,CASSSRRQANTGELFF,TGTGCCAGCAGCTCTCGCCGACAGGCGAACACCGGGGAGCTGTTTTTT
once,TRBJ2-2,-,TRBV9,CASSVTGNTGELFF,TGTGCCAGCAGCGTTACAGGGAACACCGGGGAGCTGTTTTTT
-,TRBJ1-5,TRBD1,TRBV4-1,CASSQDGTGIGQPQHF,TGCGCCAGCAGCCAAGATGGGACAGGGATCGGTCAGCCCCAGCATTTT
-,TRBJ1-1,-,TRBV27,CASGGGDRSHTEAFF,TGTGCCAGCGGGGGAGGGGATAGGTCCCACACTGAAGCTTTCTTT
-,TRBJ2-2,-,TRBV3-1/TRBV3-2,CASSQLGVNTGELFF,TGTGCCAGCAGTCAGCTCGGGGTTAACACCGGGGAGCTGTTTTTT
-,TRBJ2-3,TRBD2,TRBV10-2,CASSASGATDTQYF,TGCGCCAGCAGTGCTAGCGGCGCGACAGATACGCAGTATTTT
-,TRBJ2-2,TRBD1,TRBV24-1,CATSGTGGIGELFF,TGTGCCACCAGTGGGACAGGGGGCATCGGGGAGCTGTTTTTT
-,TRBJ1-3,-,TRBV7-2,CASSLQRSSGNTIYF,TGTGCCAGCAGCTTACAACGGAGCTCTGGAAACACCATATATTTT
-,TRBJ2-1,-,TRBV7-2,CASSPSVTDWNEQFF,TGTGCCAGCAGCCCTAGCGTTACTGACTGGAATGAGCAGTTCTTC
-,TRBJ2-2,-,TRBV5-1,CASSQTGNTGELFF,TGCGCCAGCAGCCAGACAGGGAACACCGGGGAGCTGTTTTTT
-,TRBJ2-1,TRBD2,TRBV10-1,CASPELAADNEQFF,TGCGCCAGCCCGGAACTAGCGGCCGACAATGAGCAGTTCTTC
-,TRBJ1-1,-,TRBV7-9,CASSLTRTIPNTEAFF,TGTGCCAGCAGCTTGACCCGGACTATCCCGAACACTGAAGCTTTCTTT
-,TRBJ2-1,-,TRBV5-4,CASSLGRLGQDTDEQFF,TGTGCCAGCAGCTTGGGAAGACTAGGCCAGGATACGGATGAGCAGTTCTTC
-,TRBJ2-2,TRBD1,TRBV19,CASRKKPRTGGRDTGELFF,TGTGCCAGTAGGAAGAAACCACGGACAGGGGGCAGGGACACCGGGGAGCTGTTTTTT
-,TRBJ2-3,TRBD2,TRBV18,CASSPPAGSTDTQYF,TGTGCCAGCTCACCCCCAGCGGGGAGCACAGATACGCAGTATTTT
-,TRBJ2-7,TRBD2,TRBV10-3,CAAQGGSSYEQYF,TGTGCCGCCCAGGGCGGGAGCTCCTACGAGCAGTACTTC
many,TRBJ1-1,-,TRBV7-9,CASSLRGNTEAFF,TGTGCCAGCAGCTTAAGGGGTAACACTGAAGCTTTCTTT
-,TRBJ1-5,-,TRBV7-9,CASSSNSNQPQHF,TGTGCCAGCAGCTCCAACTCCAATCAGCCCCAGCATTTT
-,TRBJ1-1,TRBD1,TRBV7-2,CASSSRDRGEAFF,TGTGCCAGCAGCTCACGGGACAGGGGGGAAGCTTTCTTT
once,TRBJ2-1,-,TRBV7-6,CASSLRLHPYNEQFF,TGTGCCAGCAGCTTACGACTTCACCCTTACAATGAGCAGTTCTTC
-,TRBJ1-4,-,TRBV29-1,CSVRDIATNEKLFF,TGCAGCGTGAGGGACATCGCAACTAATGAAAAACTGTTTTTT
-,TRBJ1-6,TRBD1,TRBV2,CASGARTGFNSPLHF,TGTGCCAGTGGGGCGAGGACAGGGTTCAATTCACCCCTCCACTTT
-,TRBJ2-1,TRBD2,TRBV4-1,CASSQDSGLAGVREQFF,TGCGCCAGCAGCCAAGATTCGGGACTAGCGGGAGTTCGGGAGCAGTTCTTC
once,TRBJ1-2,-,TRBV5-4,CASSSPAGDGYTF,TGTGCCAGCAGCTCTCCTGCGGGGGACGGCTACACCTTC
few,TRBJ1-2,-,TRBV19,CASSTGKANYGYTF,TGTGCCAGTTCTACAGGGAAAGCTAACTATGGCTACACCTTC
once,TRBJ1-6,-,TRBV2,CASSEGLRSYNSPLHF,TGTGCCAGCAGTGAGGGGCTCCGCTCCTATAATTCACCCCTCCACTTT